The 4 T cell receptor beta chains below come from one sample, sequenced in a study of neurological immune-mediated disorders. TCRdb used MiXCR to reprocess the 5' RACE reads, holding one entry per CDR3 protein. The data show 70,000 to 95,000 distinct CDR3 sequences, around an eighth seen once. What was sequenced was PBMCs. All receptors come from a woman aged 50 to 60 in good health.

This clonotype has a count of ten or more. The rearrangement links TRBV4-1 to TRBJ1-2; 12 bases line up with TRBD1. The CDR3 spans 14 residues. Germline assignment: CDR1 MGHRA and CDR2 YSYEKL. The junction had 2 bases not matched to a gene; V was cut back by 1 base and J by 8 bases. CDR3 bases: TGCGCCAGCAGCCAAGCCGGGACAGGGGGCGGCTACACCTTC. It specifies CASSQAGTGGGYTF.

There are many counts of this clonotype. V gene TRBV12-3 or TRBV12-4 combines with J gene TRBJ2-3; perhaps TRBD2 as D (5 bases). Trimming removed 3 bases from V and 2 bases from J, with 9 bases in between. The CDR3 loop spans 14 amino acids. In DNA form, the CDR3 reads TGTGCCAGCAGTTTTACGGGGTCCACAGATACGCAGTATTTT. As protein: CASSFTGSTDTQYF.

This clonotype was counted at least ten times. CDR3 loop: CSALKGLSAETQYF. The CDR3 DNA reads TGCAGTGCTCTAAAGGGGCTTTCTGCGGAGACCCAGTACTTC. The J gene is TRBJ2-5, the V gene TRBV20-1; D is possibly TRBD1 (5 bases). With 5 bases removed from V and 5 bases from J, the gap between germline ends came to 18 bases. The CDR3 covers 14 residues. In germline, CDR1 is DFQATT, CDR2 SNEGSKA (reference sequence).

This clonotype was found many times. The chain uses TRBV5-6 and TRBJ2-2, with TRBD1 as a possible D gene (5 bases). CDR3 length equals 16 residues. V lost 4 bases and J 4 bases, leaving 17 bases between the germline ends. Per germline, CDR1 SGHDT and CDR2 YYEEEE. CDR3 DNA sequence: TGTGCCAGCAGCACCCATCCGGACAAATCCACCGGGGAGCTGTTTTTT. Translating it yields CASSTHPDKSTGELFF. Looking up the rest from reference TRBV5-6 and TRBJ2-2 gives the full variable domain: DAGVTQSPTHLIKTRGQQVTLRCSPKSGHDTVSWYQQALGQGPQFIFQYYEEEERQRGNFPDRFSGHQFPNYSSELNVNALLLGDSALYLCASSTHPDKSTGELFFGEGSRLTVL.